This paragraph covers one T cell receptor (beta chain) sequence. This CDR3 has 15 residues. The V segment lost 4 bases and the J segment 4 bases; nucleotides outside the gene matches: 3. CDR1 and CDR2 (germline): SGDLS, YYNGEE. The assay was immunoSEQ multiplex PCR, and TCRdb's table has in-frame clones only and misses some. The data hold tens of thousands of clones, with more than 80% observed a single time. The sample comes from a study of T cell changes during pregnancy in multiple sclerosis. This chain connects TRBV9 to TRBJ2-1, with 12 positions matching TRBD2. The origin of this receptor is a female donor in good health, enrolled as a control in a pregnancy study. Sequencing was performed on peripheral blood, taken in the first trimester of pregnancy. The chain's CDR3 is CASSQTSGSYNEQFF. The CDR3 nucleotides are TGTGCCAGCAGCCAGACTAGCGGGAGTTACAATGAGCAGTTCTTC. The full variable domain, in which reference TRBV9 and TRBJ2-1 provide the parts outside the CDR3, is DSGVTQTPKHLITATGQRVTLRCSPRSGDLSVYWYQQSLDQGLQFLIQYYNGEERAKGNILERFSAQQFPDLHSELNLSSLELGDSALYFCASSQTSGSYNEQFFGPGTRLTVL.